The rows below give T cell receptor beta chains drawn from one sample of a study of glioma-infiltrating T cells. Via MiXCR, TCRdb re-called the multiplex PCR reads, giving one row per CDR3 protein. The sample shows 300,000 to 450,000 distinct CDR3 sequences, around 38% of them seen only once. Specimen: glioma tissue, nonneoplastic brain tissue, or PBMCs (not recorded which). These receptors all stem from a human donor with low-grade glioma or glioblastoma, undergoing nonglioma brain surgery, or in good health (not recorded which). Each CDR3 is given with its conserved first and last residue. The D gene is left open where the match is weak. Not every row has a clone size; where given, it reads once, few, many or a size class.

d_call: TRBD2; v_call: TRBV28; clone_size: .; j_call: TRBJ2-1; cdr3_aa: CASSPTSGSYNEQLF; cdr3_nt: TGTGCCAGCAGTCCTACTAGCGGTTCCTACAATGAGCAGTTATTC
d_call: .; v_call: TRBV6-2/TRBV6-3; clone_size: .; j_call: TRBJ2-3; cdr3_aa: CASSLGTTATDTQYF; cdr3_nt: TGTGCCAGCAGTTTAGGGACAACAGCCACAGATACGCAGTATTTT
d_call: .; v_call: TRBV28; clone_size: many; j_call: TRBJ1-3; cdr3_aa: CASSGEGSGNTIYF; cdr3_nt: TGTGCCAGCTCCGGTGAGGGATCTGGAAACACCATATATTTT
d_call: .; v_call: TRBV20-1; clone_size: many; j_call: TRBJ1-1; cdr3_aa: CSASLAGPNTEAFF; cdr3_nt: TGCAGTGCTAGTTTGGCGGGACCAAACACTGAAGCTTTCTTT
d_call: .; v_call: TRBV19; clone_size: .; j_call: TRBJ1-1; cdr3_aa: CASSPGQELEAFF; cdr3_nt: TGTGCCAGTAGTCCAGGACAAGAACTGGAAGCTTTCTTT
d_call: .; v_call: TRBV20-1; clone_size: .; j_call: TRBJ2-7; cdr3_aa: CSASPIYEQYF; cdr3_nt: TGCAGTGCTAGCCCTATCTACGAGCAGTACTTC
d_call: .; v_call: TRBV6-1; clone_size: .; j_call: TRBJ1-4; cdr3_aa: CASSPPGGRTNEKLFF; cdr3_nt: TGTGCCAGCAGCCCGCCCGGGGGGCGGACTAATGAAAAACTGTTTTTT
d_call: TRBD1; v_call: TRBV18; clone_size: .; j_call: TRBJ1-5; cdr3_aa: CASSLRQGPTGPQHF; cdr3_nt: TGTGCCAGCTCACTCAGACAGGGACCTACAGGGCCCCAGCATTTT
d_call: .; v_call: TRBV15; clone_size: .; j_call: TRBJ1-4; cdr3_aa: CATSRKWNSSVEKLSF; cdr3_nt: TGTGCCACCAGCAGAAAATGGAACAGCAGTGTTGAAAAACTGTCTTTT
d_call: .; v_call: TRBV20-1; clone_size: .; j_call: TRBJ2-7; cdr3_aa: CSARGPLWAYEQYF; cdr3_nt: TGCAGTGCTAGAGGGCCCCTTTGGGCCTACGAGCAGTACTTC
d_call: .; v_call: TRBV29-1; clone_size: .; j_call: TRBJ2-3; cdr3_aa: CSVPRTDTQYF; cdr3_nt: TGCAGCGTTCCGAGAACAGATACGCAGTATTTT
d_call: .; v_call: TRBV7-2; clone_size: .; j_call: TRBJ2-7; cdr3_aa: CASSLAPRPSYEQYF; cdr3_nt: TGTGCCAGCAGCTTAGCCCCACGACCCTCCTACGAGCAGTACTTC
d_call: TRBD2; v_call: TRBV4-3; clone_size: few; j_call: TRBJ2-5; cdr3_aa: CASSQEGLAEETQYF; cdr3_nt: TGCGCCAGCAGCCAGGAGGGACTAGCGGAAGAGACCCAGTACTTC
d_call: TRBD1; v_call: TRBV12-3/TRBV12-4; clone_size: few; j_call: TRBJ1-2; cdr3_aa: CASKQGSGGYTF; cdr3_nt: TGTGCCAGCAAACAGGGGAGTGGTGGCTACACCTTC
d_call: TRBD2; v_call: TRBV5-1; clone_size: .; j_call: TRBJ2-2; cdr3_aa: CASSPIAGGPSGELFF; cdr3_nt: TGCGCCAGCAGCCCAATAGCGGGAGGGCCGTCCGGGGAGCTGTTTTTT
d_call: .; v_call: TRBV28; clone_size: .; j_call: TRBJ1-1; cdr3_aa: CAIMGWVNTEAFF; cdr3_nt: TGTGCCATCATGGGCTGGGTGAACACTGAAGCTTTCTTT
d_call: TRBD1; v_call: TRBV6-1; clone_size: many; j_call: TRBJ1-1; cdr3_aa: CASSQQGSTEAFF; cdr3_nt: TGTGCCAGCAGCCAACAGGGGTCCACTGAAGCTTTCTTT
d_call: TRBD1; v_call: TRBV7-2; clone_size: few; j_call: TRBJ1-2; cdr3_aa: CASSSQPGQGAVYGYTF; cdr3_nt: TGTGCCAGCAGCTCACAACCGGGACAGGGGGCTGTCTATGGCTACACCTTC
d_call: TRBD1; v_call: TRBV27; clone_size: .; j_call: TRBJ2-7; cdr3_aa: CASSVPGQGLRSYEQYF; cdr3_nt: TGTGCCAGCAGTGTCCCTGGACAGGGGTTGAGGTCCTACGAGCAGTACTTC
d_call: TRBD2; v_call: TRBV27; clone_size: .; j_call: TRBJ2-1; cdr3_aa: CASTPAGLGLAAYNEQFF; cdr3_nt: TGTGCCAGCACCCCGGCTGGGTTGGGACTAGCGGCCTACAATGAGCAGTTCTTC
d_call: .; v_call: TRBV4-2; clone_size: few; j_call: TRBJ2-7; cdr3_aa: CASSQELRSYEQYF; cdr3_nt: TGTGCCAGCAGCCAAGAGCTGCGCTCCTACGAGCAGTACTTC
d_call: TRBD2; v_call: TRBV7-9; clone_size: .; j_call: TRBJ2-1; cdr3_aa: CASSSTSGSNEQFF; cdr3_nt: TGTGCCAGCAGCTCGACTAGCGGGAGCAATGAGCAGTTCTTC
d_call: .; v_call: TRBV4-1; clone_size: .; j_call: TRBJ2-1; cdr3_aa: CASSQDRGTRVLYNEQFF; cdr3_nt: TGCGCCAGCAGCCAAGATCGGGGAACTAGGGTTTTGTACAATGAGCAGTTCTTC
d_call: TRBD2; v_call: TRBV4-3; clone_size: .; j_call: TRBJ2-3; cdr3_aa: CASSQLAGLTDTQYF; cdr3_nt: TGCGCCAGCAGCCAACTAGCGGGATTGACAGATACGCAGTATTTT
d_call: TRBD2; v_call: TRBV27; clone_size: .; j_call: TRBJ2-1; cdr3_aa: CASSWGLAANEQFF; cdr3_nt: TGTGCCAGTAGTTGGGGACTAGCGGCGAATGAGCAGTTCTTC
d_call: .; v_call: TRBV7-2; clone_size: few; j_call: TRBJ2-7; cdr3_aa: CASSLNVAGTYEQYF; cdr3_nt: TGTGCCAGCAGCTTAAATGTCGCAGGAACCTACGAGCAGTACTTC
d_call: TRBD1; v_call: TRBV10-3; clone_size: few; j_call: TRBJ2-7; cdr3_aa: CAITQGQGFAYEQYF; cdr3_nt: TGTGCCATCACACAGGGACAGGGATTTGCCTACGAGCAGTACTTC
d_call: .; v_call: TRBV6-1; clone_size: once; j_call: TRBJ1-2; cdr3_aa: CASSHRGHSYNEQFFGTGFGYTF; cdr3_nt: .
d_call: TRBD2; v_call: TRBV28; clone_size: .; j_call: TRBJ2-7; cdr3_aa: CASSFSSGRGYEQYF; cdr3_nt: TGTGCCAGCAGTTTTTCTAGCGGGAGGGGCTACGAGCAGTACTTC
d_call: TRBD2; v_call: TRBV10-2; clone_size: .; j_call: TRBJ2-7; cdr3_aa: CASNQAGADEQYF; cdr3_nt: TGCGCCAGCAACCAAGCGGGAGCGGACGAGCAGTACTTC
d_call: TRBD1; v_call: TRBV18; clone_size: few; j_call: TRBJ2-1; cdr3_aa: CASSPRDRVSNEQFF; cdr3_nt: TGTGCCAGCTCACCACGGGACAGGGTTAGCAATGAGCAGTTCTTC
d_call: .; v_call: TRBV3-1; clone_size: .; j_call: TRBJ2-7; cdr3_aa: CASSQGPHSYEQYF; cdr3_nt: TGTGCCAGCAGCCAAGGACCCCACTCCTACGAGCAGTACTTC
d_call: TRBD1; v_call: TRBV10-3; clone_size: .; j_call: TRBJ2-7; cdr3_aa: CAISQTGTGAYEQYF; cdr3_nt: TGTGCCATCAGCCAAACCGGGACAGGGGCGTACGAGCAGTACTTC
d_call: TRBD1; v_call: TRBV6-2/TRBV6-3; clone_size: .; j_call: TRBJ1-5; cdr3_aa: CASSLRAHDRGSNQPQHF; cdr3_nt: TGTGCCAGCAGCCTCCGAGCCCACGACAGGGGAAGCAATCAGCCCCAGCATTTT
d_call: .; v_call: TRBV27; clone_size: .; j_call: TRBJ2-1; cdr3_aa: CASRVSGSDEQFF; cdr3_nt: TGTGCCAGCAGGGTTAGCGGTTCCGATGAGCAGTTCTTC
d_call: .; v_call: TRBV15; clone_size: .; j_call: TRBJ1-2; cdr3_aa: CATSRAGEGEFGYTF; cdr3_nt: TGTGCCACCAGCAGAGCGGGAGAGGGGGAATTTGGCTACACCTTC
d_call: .; v_call: TRBV6-2/TRBV6-3; clone_size: .; j_call: TRBJ2-7; cdr3_aa: CASSQDRFRAGYEQYF; cdr3_nt: TGTGCCAGCAGCCAAGATAGGTTCCGGGCAGGCTACGAGCAGTACTTC
d_call: TRBD1; v_call: TRBV5-4; clone_size: .; j_call: TRBJ2-7; cdr3_aa: CASSVDRGTYEQYF; cdr3_nt: TGTGCCAGCAGCGTTGACAGGGGAACCTACGAGCAGTACTTC
d_call: .; v_call: TRBV6-6; clone_size: .; j_call: TRBJ1-1; cdr3_aa: CASSYFRAVKNTEAFF; cdr3_nt: TGTGCCAGCAGTTACTTTCGGGCAGTTAAGAACACTGAAGCTTTCTTT
d_call: .; v_call: TRBV7-2; clone_size: .; j_call: TRBJ1-3; cdr3_aa: CASSPQGTIYF; cdr3_nt: TGTGCCAGCAGCCCTCAGGGGACCATATATTTT
d_call: TRBD1; v_call: TRBV5-1; clone_size: .; j_call: TRBJ2-7; cdr3_aa: CASSSGQATYEQYF; cdr3_nt: TGCGCCAGCAGCTCCGGACAGGCGACCTACGAGCAGTACTTC
d_call: .; v_call: TRBV27; clone_size: many; j_call: TRBJ1-1; cdr3_aa: CASSPDPRGTEAFF; cdr3_nt: TGTGCCAGCAGCCCGGACCCAAGGGGGACTGAAGCTTTCTTT
d_call: .; v_call: TRBV19; clone_size: .; j_call: TRBJ2-2; cdr3_aa: CASSASLVNTGELFF; cdr3_nt: TGTGCCAGCAGCGCTAGTTTGGTGAACACCGGGGAGCTGTTTTTT
d_call: TRBD1; v_call: TRBV7-9; clone_size: few; j_call: TRBJ2-7; cdr3_aa: CASTFGGQGEQYF; cdr3_nt: TGTGCCAGCACCTTTGGGGGACAGGGCGAGCAGTACTTC
d_call: .; v_call: TRBV28; clone_size: medium-sized; j_call: TRBJ2-2; cdr3_aa: CASSSQTTNTGELFF; cdr3_nt: TGTGCCAGCAGTTCCCAAACTACGAACACCGGGGAGCTGTTTTTT
d_call: TRBD1; v_call: TRBV5-4; clone_size: .; j_call: TRBJ1-2; cdr3_aa: CASSIGQGAQPSGYTF; cdr3_nt: TGTGCCAGCAGCATTGGACAGGGGGCTCAACCGTCGGGGTACACCTTC
d_call: .; v_call: TRBV28; clone_size: .; j_call: TRBJ2-3; cdr3_aa: CASSFRTTKDTQYF; cdr3_nt: TGTGCCAGCAGTTTCCGGACTACCAAAGATACGCAGTATTTT
d_call: .; v_call: TRBV6-2/TRBV6-3; clone_size: many; j_call: TRBJ2-7; cdr3_aa: CASSPGTNSYEQYF; cdr3_nt: TGTGCCAGCAGCCCCGGGACAAACTCCTACGAGCAGTACTTC
d_call: TRBD2; v_call: TRBV3-1; clone_size: .; j_call: TRBJ2-1; cdr3_aa: CASSQGPGLAVLSSYNEQFF; cdr3_nt: TGTGCCAGCAGCCAAGGTCCGGGACTAGCGGTCCTGAGCTCCTACAATGAGCAGTTCTTC
d_call: .; v_call: TRBV6-1; clone_size: .; j_call: TRBJ2-3; cdr3_aa: CASSVVGGADTQYF; cdr3_nt: TGTGCCAGCAGCGTAGTCGGGGGAGCAGATACGCAGTATTTT
d_call: .; v_call: TRBV11-2; clone_size: .; j_call: TRBJ2-1; cdr3_aa: CASSLELSSYDEQFF; cdr3_nt: TGTGCCAGCAGCTTAGAACTGAGCTCCTACGATGAGCAGTTCTTC
d_call: .; v_call: TRBV6-6; clone_size: few; j_call: TRBJ2-2; cdr3_aa: CASSYSYSGELFF; cdr3_nt: TGTGCCAGCAGTTACTCTTATTCCGGGGAGCTGTTTTTT
d_call: .; v_call: TRBV27; clone_size: few; j_call: TRBJ2-7; cdr3_aa: CASSEPTYEQYF; cdr3_nt: TGTGCCAGCAGTGAACCAACCTACGAGCAGTACTTC
d_call: .; v_call: TRBV20-1; clone_size: few; j_call: TRBJ2-1; cdr3_aa: CSARLSSASSYNEQFF; cdr3_nt: TGCAGTGCTAGACTTTCCAGTGCTTCCTCCTACAATGAGCAGTTCTTC
d_call: TRBD2; v_call: TRBV7-2; clone_size: .; j_call: TRBJ2-7; cdr3_aa: CASSPRTSGLNEQYF; cdr3_nt: TGTGCCAGCAGTCCCCGGACTAGCGGCCTTAATGAGCAGTACTTC